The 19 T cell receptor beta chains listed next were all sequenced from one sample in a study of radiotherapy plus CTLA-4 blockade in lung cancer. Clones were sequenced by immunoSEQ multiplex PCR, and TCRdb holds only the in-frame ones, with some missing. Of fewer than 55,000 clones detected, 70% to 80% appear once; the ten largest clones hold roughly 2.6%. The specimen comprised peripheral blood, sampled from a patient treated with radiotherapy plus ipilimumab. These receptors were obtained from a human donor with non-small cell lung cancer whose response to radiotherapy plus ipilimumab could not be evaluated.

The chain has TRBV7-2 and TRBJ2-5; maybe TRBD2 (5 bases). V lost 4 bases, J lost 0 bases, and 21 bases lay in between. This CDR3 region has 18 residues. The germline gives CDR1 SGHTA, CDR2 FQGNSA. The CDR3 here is CASSSPLGASINQETQYF. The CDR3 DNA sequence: TGTGCCAGCAGCTCCCCCCTGGGAGCTAGTATAAACCAAGAGACCCAGTACTTC.

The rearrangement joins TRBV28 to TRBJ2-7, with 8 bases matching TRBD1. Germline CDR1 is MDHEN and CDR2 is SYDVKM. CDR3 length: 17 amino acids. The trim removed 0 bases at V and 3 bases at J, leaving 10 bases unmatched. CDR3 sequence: CASSLWALAGGHYEQYF. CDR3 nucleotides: TGTGCCAGCAGTTTATGGGCTCTGGCAGGGGGCCACTACGAGCAGTACTTC.

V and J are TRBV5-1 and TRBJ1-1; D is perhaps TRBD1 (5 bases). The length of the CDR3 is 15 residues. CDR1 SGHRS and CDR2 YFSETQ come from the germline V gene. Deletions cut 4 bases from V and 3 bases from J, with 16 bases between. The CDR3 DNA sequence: TGCGCCAGCAGCCTGACTCCTACGGGGGACACTGAAGCTTTCTTT. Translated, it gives CASSLTPTGDTEAFF.

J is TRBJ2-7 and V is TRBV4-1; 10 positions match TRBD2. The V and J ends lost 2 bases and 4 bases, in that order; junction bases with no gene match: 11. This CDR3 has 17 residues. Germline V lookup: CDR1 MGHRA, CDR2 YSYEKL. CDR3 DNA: TGCGCCAGCAGCCAAAGTCTAGCGGGAGCGGTGGGGTACGAGCAGTACTTC. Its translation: CASSQSLAGAVGYEQYF.

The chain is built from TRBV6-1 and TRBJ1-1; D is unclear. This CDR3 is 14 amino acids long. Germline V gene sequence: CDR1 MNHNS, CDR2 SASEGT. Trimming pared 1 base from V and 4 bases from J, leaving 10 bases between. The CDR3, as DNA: TGTGCCAGCAGTGAAGTCCGGGTTCTCACTGAAGCTTTCTTT. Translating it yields CASSEVRVLTEAFF.

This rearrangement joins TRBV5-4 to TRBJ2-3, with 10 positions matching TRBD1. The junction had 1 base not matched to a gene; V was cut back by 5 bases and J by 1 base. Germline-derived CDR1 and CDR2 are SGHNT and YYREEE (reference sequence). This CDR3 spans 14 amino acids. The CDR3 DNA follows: TGTGCCAGCAGGGGGACAGGGGGCACAGATACGCAGTATTTT. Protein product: CASRGTGGTDTQYF.

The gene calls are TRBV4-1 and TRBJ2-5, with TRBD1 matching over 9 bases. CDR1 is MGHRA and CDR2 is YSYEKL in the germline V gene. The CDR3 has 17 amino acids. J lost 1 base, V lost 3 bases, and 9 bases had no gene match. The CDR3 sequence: CASSQGTGGFLQETQYF. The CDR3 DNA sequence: TGCGCCAGCAGCCAGGGCACAGGGGGCTTCCTCCAAGAGACCCAGTACTTC.

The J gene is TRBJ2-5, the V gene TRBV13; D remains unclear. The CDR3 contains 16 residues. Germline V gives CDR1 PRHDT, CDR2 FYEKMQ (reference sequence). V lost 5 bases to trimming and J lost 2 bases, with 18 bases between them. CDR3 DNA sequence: TGTGCCAGCAGCGAGTCGGCGACATTCCTACAAGAGACCCAGTACTTC. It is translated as CASSESATFLQETQYF.

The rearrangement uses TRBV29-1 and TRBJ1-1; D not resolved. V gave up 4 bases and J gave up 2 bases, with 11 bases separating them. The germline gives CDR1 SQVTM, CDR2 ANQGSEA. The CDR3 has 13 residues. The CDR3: CSVVVQTNTEAFF. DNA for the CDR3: TGCAGCGTTGTGGTACAGACAAACACTGAAGCTTTCTTT.

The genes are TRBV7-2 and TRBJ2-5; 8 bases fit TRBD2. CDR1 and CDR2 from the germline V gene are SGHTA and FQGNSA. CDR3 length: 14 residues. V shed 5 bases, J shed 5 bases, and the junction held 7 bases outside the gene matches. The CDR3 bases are TGTGCCAGCAGCCCCGTCGGGGGGGAGGAGACCCAGTACTTC. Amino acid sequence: CASSPVGGEETQYF.

The CDR3 spells CASSPLAGGCSYEQYF. CDR3 DNA: TGTGCCAGCAGTCCACTAGCGGGAGGTTGCTCCTACGAGCAGTACTTC. The V and J genes are TRBV27 and TRBJ2-7; 12 bases fit TRBD2. Trimming took 5 bases from V and 0 from J; bases not matched to a gene: 5. The CDR3 runs 16 residues. Germline V gives CDR1 MNHEY, CDR2 SMNVEV (reference sequence).

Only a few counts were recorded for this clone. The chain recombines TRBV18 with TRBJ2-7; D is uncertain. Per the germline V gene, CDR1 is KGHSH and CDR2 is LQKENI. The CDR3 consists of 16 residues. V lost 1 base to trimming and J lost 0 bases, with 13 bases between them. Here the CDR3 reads CASSPRVDTLSYEQYF. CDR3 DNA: TGTGCCAGCTCACCACGTGTCGACACTCTCTCCTACGAGCAGTACTTC.

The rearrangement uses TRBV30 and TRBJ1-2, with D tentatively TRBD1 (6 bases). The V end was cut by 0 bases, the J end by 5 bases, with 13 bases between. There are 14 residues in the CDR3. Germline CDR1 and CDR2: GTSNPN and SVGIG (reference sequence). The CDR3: CAWSVPGQPYGYTF. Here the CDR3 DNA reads TGTGCCTGGAGTGTTCCGGGACAACCGTATGGCTACACCTTC.

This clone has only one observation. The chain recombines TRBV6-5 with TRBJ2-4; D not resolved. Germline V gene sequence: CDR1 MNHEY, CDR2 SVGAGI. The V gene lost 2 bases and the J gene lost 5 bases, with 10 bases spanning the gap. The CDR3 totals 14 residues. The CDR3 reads CASSYTRRENIQYF. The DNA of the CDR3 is TGTGCCAGCAGTTACACCCGAAGAGAAAACATTCAGTACTTC.

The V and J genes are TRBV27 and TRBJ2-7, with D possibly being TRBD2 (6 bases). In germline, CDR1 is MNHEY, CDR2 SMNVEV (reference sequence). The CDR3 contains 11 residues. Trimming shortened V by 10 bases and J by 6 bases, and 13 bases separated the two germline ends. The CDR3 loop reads CATADYGEQYF. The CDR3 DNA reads TGTGCCACCGCGGACTACGGCGAGCAGTACTTC.

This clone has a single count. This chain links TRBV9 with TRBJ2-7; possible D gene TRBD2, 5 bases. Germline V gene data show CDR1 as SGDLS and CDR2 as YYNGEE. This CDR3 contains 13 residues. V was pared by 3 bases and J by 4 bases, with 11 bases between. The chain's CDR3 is CASSAREGYEQYF. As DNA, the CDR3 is TGTGCCAGCAGCGCCCGAGAGGGTTACGAGCAGTACTTC.

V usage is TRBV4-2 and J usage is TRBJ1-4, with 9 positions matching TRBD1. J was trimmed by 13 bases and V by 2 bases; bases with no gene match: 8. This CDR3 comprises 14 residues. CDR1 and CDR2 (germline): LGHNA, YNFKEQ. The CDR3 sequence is CASSQLGTGLGLFF. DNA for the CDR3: TGTGCCAGCAGCCAATTAGGGACAGGGCTAGGACTGTTTTTT.

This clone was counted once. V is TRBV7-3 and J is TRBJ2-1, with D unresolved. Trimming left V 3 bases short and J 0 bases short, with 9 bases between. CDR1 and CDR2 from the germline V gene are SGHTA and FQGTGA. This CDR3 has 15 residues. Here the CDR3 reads CASSFSSSSYNEQFF. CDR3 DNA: TGTGCCAGCAGCTTTAGCTCAAGCTCCTACAATGAGCAGTTCTTC.

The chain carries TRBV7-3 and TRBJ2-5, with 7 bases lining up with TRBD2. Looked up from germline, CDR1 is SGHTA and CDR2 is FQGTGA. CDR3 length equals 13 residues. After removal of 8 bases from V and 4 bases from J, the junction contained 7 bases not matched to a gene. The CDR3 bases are TGTGCCAGCGGCGGGGGTCGGGGAGAGACCCAGTACTTC. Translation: CASGGGRGETQYF.